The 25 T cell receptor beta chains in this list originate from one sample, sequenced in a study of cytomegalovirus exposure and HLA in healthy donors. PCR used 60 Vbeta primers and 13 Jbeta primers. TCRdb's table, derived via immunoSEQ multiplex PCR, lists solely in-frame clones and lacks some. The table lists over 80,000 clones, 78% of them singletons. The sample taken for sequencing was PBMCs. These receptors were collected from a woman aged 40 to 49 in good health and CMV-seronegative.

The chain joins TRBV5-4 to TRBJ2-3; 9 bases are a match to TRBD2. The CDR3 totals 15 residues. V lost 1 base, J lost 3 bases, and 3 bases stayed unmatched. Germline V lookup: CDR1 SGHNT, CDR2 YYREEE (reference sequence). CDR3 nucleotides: TGTGCCAGCAGCTTGAGGCGGGAGGGGACAGATACGCAGTATTTT. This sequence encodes CASSLRREGTDTQYF.

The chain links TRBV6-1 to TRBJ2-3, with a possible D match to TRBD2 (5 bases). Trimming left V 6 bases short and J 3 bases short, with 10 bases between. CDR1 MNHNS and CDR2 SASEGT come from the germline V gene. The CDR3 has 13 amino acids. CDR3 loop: CASRLRGTDTQYF. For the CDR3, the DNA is TGTGCCAGCAGGCTCCGCGGGACAGATACGCAGTATTTT.

The chain's CDR3 is CASSAGRDRSGNTIYF. The CDR3 DNA sequence: TGTGCCAGCAGCGCCGGCCGGGACAGGTCTGGAAACACCATATATTTT. V gene TRBV9 combines with J gene TRBJ1-3, with 8 bases lining up with TRBD1. This CDR3 has 16 residues. Germline V lookup: CDR1 SGDLS, CDR2 YYNGEE. The junction had 6 bases not matched to a gene; V was cut back by 3 bases and J by 1 base.

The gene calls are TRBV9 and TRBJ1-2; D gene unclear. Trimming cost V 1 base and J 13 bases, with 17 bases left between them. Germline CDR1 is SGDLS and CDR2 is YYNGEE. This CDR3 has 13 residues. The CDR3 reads CASSVHGGYGGTF. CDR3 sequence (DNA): TGTGCCAGCAGCGTACATGGTGGTTATGGCGGCACCTTC.

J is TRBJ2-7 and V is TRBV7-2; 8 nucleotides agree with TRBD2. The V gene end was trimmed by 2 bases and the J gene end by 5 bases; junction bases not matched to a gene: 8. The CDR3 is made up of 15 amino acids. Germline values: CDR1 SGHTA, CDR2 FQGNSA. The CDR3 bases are TGTGCCAGCAGCTTACAATCCAGCGGGAGTCACGAGCAGTACTTC. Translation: CASSLQSSGSHEQYF.

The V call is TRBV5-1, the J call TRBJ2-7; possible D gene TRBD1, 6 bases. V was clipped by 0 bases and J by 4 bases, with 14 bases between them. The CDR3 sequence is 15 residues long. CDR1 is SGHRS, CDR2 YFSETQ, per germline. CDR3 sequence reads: CASSLETGSWYEQYF. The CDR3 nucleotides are TGCGCCAGCAGCTTGGAGACAGGTAGTTGGTACGAGCAGTACTTC.

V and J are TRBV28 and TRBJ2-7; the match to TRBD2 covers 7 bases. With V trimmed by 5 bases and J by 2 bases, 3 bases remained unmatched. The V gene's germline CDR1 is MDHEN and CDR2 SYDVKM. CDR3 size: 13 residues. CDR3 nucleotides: TGTGCCAGCAGTAGCGGGGTCGCCTACGAGCAGTACTTC. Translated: CASSSGVAYEQYF.

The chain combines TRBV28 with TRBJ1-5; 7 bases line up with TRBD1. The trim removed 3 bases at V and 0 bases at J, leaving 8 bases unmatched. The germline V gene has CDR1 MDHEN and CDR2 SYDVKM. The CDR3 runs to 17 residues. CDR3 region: CASSLGQSIYSNQPQHF. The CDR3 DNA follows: TGTGCCAGCAGTTTGGGACAGAGCATATATAGCAATCAGCCCCAGCATTTT.

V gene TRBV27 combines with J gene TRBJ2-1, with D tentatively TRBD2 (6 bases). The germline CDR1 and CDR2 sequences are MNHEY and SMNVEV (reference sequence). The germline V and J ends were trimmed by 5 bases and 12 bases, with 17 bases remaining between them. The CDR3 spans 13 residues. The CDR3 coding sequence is TGTGCCAGCAGTACCTACGGGGACGGGAGGCAGTTCTTC. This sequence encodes CASSTYGDGRQFF.

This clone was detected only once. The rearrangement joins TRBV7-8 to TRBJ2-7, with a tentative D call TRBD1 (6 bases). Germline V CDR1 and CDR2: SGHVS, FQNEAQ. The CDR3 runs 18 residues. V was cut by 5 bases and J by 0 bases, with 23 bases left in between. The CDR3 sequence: CASSGNRDGGSSSYEQYF. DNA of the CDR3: TGTGCCAGCAGCGGGAACAGGGACGGCGGCTCTTCCTCCTACGAGCAGTACTTC.

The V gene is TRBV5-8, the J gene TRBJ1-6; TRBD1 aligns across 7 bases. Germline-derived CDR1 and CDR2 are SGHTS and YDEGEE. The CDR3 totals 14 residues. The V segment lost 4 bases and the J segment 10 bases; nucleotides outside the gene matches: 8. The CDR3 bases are TGTGCCAGCAGCCAGGGGGTCGCAGGGTCACCCCTCCACTTT. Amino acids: CASSQGVAGSPLHF. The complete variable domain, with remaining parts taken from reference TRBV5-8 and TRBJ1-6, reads EAGVTQSPTHLIKTRGQQATLRCSPISGHTSVYWYQQALGLGLQFLLWYDEGEERNRGNFPPRFSGRQFPNYSSELNVNALELEDSALYLCASSQGVAGSPLHFGNGTRLTVT.

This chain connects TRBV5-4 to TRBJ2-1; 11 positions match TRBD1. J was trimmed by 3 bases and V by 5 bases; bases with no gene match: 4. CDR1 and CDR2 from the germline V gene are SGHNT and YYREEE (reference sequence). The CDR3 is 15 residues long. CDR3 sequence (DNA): TGTGCCAGCAGGGGGGGACAGGGGGACTACAATGAGCAGTTCTTC. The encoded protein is CASRGGQGDYNEQFF.

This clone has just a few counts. CDR3 residues: CSAEGQTPEAFF. CDR3 sequence (DNA): TGCAGCGCAGAAGGACAGACTCCTGAAGCTTTCTTT. This sequence joins TRBV29-1 and TRBJ1-1; D possibly corresponds to TRBD1 (6 bases). Germline V gene data show CDR1 as SQVTM and CDR2 as ANQGSEA. Trimming shortened V by 7 bases and J by 6 bases, and 15 bases separated the two germline ends. The CDR3 totals 12 residues.

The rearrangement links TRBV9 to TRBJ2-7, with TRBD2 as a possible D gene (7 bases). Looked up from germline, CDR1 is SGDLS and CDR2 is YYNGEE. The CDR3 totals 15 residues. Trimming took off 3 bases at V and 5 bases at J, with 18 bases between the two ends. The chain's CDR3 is CASSARGAGENEQYF. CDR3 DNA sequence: TGTGCCAGCAGCGCCCGGGGGGCGGGCGAAAACGAGCAGTACTTC. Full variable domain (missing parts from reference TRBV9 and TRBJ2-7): DSGVTQTPKHLITATGQRVTLRCSPRSGDLSVYWYQQSLDQGLQFLIQYYNGEERAKGNILERFSAQQFPDLHSELNLSSLELGDSALYFCASSARGAGENEQYFGPGTRLTVT.

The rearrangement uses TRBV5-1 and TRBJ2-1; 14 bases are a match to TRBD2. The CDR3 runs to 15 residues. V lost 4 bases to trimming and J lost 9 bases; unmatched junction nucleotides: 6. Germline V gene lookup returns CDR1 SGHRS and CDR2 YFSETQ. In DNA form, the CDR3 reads TGCGCCAGCAGCCCGGGACTAGCGGGAGTCTCTGAGCAGTTCTTC. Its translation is CASSPGLAGVSEQFF.

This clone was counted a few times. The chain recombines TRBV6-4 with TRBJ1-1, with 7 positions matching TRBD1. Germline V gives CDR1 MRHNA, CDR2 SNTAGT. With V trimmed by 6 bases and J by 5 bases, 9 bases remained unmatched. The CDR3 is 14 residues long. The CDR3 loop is CASRKTGSRTEAFF. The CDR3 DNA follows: TGTGCCAGCAGAAAGACAGGGTCGAGGACTGAAGCTTTCTTT.

Here the CDR3 reads CATSYRTGLFNQPQHF. The CDR3 nucleotides are TGTGCCACCAGTTATCGGACAGGACTTTTCAATCAGCCCCAGCATTTT. The gene calls are TRBV15 and TRBJ1-5; TRBD1 matches 7 bases. J was trimmed by 3 bases and V by 6 bases; bases with no gene match: 11. The CDR3 runs to 16 residues. Germline CDR1 is LNHNV and CDR2 is YYDKDF (reference sequence).

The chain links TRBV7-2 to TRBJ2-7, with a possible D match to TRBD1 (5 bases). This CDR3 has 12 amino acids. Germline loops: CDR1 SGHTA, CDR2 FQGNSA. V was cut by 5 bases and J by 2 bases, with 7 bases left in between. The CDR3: CASSPDTYEQYF. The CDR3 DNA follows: TGTGCCAGCAGCCCGGACACCTACGAGCAGTACTTC.

The CDR3 coding sequence is TGTGCCAGCACCTCCCTCGTAGACGGGGGTGAGCAGTTCTTC. It translates to CASTSLVDGGEQFF. The genes are TRBV28 and TRBJ2-1; D might be TRBD2 (6 bases). Germline CDR1 reads MDHEN; CDR2 reads SYDVKM. The CDR3 has 14 amino acids. The V end lost 7 bases, the J end lost 9 bases, and 19 bases lay between the germline ends.

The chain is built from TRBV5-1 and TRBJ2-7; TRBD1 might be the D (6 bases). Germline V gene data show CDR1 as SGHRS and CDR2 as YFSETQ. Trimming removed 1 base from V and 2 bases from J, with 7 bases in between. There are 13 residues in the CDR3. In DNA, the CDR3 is TGCGCCAGCAGCTTGACAGGGCCCTACGAGCAGTACTTC. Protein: CASSLTGPYEQYF.

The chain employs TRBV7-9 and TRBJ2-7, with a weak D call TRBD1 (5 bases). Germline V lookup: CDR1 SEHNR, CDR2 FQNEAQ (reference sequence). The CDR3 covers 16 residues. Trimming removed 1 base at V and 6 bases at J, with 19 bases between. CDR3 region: CASSLEGALYGREQYF. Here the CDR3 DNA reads TGTGCCAGCAGCTTAGAAGGGGCCCTATATGGTCGCGAGCAGTACTTC.

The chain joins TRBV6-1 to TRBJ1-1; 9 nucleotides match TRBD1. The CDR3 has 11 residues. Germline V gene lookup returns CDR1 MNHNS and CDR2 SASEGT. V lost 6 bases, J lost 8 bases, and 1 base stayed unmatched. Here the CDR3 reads CASRGQGEAFF. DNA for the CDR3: TGTGCCAGCAGGGGACAGGGAGAAGCTTTCTTT.

CDR3 nucleotides: TGCGCCAGCAGCCAAGAACTAGCGGCTCCCCGAAGGCAGTACTTC. Translation gives CASSQELAAPRRQYF. The V call is TRBV4-3, the J call TRBJ2-7; 8 bases line up with TRBD2. The CDR3 totals 15 residues. From germline, CDR1 is LGHNA and CDR2 YSLEER. With V trimmed by 0 bases and J by 9 bases, 10 bases remained unmatched.

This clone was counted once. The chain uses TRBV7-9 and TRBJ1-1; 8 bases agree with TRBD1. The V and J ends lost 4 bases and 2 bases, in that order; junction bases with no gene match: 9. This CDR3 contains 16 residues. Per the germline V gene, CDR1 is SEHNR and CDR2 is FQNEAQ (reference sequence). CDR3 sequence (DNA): TGTGCCAGCAGCTCAGGTGACAGGGGAAGAAACACTGAAGCTTTCTTT. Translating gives CASSSGDRGRNTEAFF.

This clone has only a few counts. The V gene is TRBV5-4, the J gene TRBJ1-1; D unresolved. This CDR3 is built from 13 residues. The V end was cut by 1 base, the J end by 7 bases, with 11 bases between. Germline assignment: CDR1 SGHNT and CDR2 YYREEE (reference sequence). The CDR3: CASSLSGYGEAFF. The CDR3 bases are TGTGCCAGCAGCTTGTCGGGGTATGGTGAAGCTTTCTTT. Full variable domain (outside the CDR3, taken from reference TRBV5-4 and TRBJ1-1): ETGVTQSPTHLIKTRGQQVTLRCSSQSGHNTVSWYQQALGQGPQFIFQYYREEENGRGNFPPRFSGLQFPNYSSELNVNALELDDSALYLCASSLSGYGEAFFGQGTRLTVV.